These 7 T cell receptor beta chains were all obtained from the same sample, sequenced in a study of T cell responses to AZD1222 COVID-19 vaccine (dated by TCRdb to the early 2020s). The time point label for this specimen denotes: about 28 days (+/-7) after the second vaccine dose. Library preparation used the immunoSEQ multiplex PCR assay. Here the immuneACCESS table is served through TCRdb, limited to in-frame sequences with V and J called. Missing clones are a known gap in these copies; in checked studies unresolved V genes cover under half, and the rest lacks a known reason. In all, the sample holds under 90,000 clones, and 70% to 90% of those were seen once. 8.5% to 12% of the sample rests with the top ten. The specimen comprised peripheral blood, sampled 28 days after the second AZD1222 dose. These receptors originate from an adult who received the AZD1222 COVID-19 vaccine.

V and J are TRBV14 and TRBJ1-6, with TRBD1 identical over 7 bases. CDR3 length equals 15 residues. V trimming: 3 bases; J trimming: 7 bases; junction bases outside the gene matches: 6. Germline V gene data show CDR1 as SGHDN and CDR2 as FVKESK. The CDR3 protein is CASSQRTGYNSPLHF. Written as DNA, the CDR3 is TGTGCCAGCAGCCAGCGGACAGGCTACAATTCACCCCTCCACTTT.

Details on this clone: One end of the junction fails to match germline, which may point to a read error. The chain has TRBV6-1 and TRBJ2-3, with 12 nucleotides matching TRBD2. The germline CDR1 and CDR2 sequences are MNHNS and SASEGT. The CDR3 sequence is 18 residues long. The CDR3: CASREGTSGFYSTDTQYF. Written as DNA, the CDR3 is TGTGCCAGCAGGGAAGGGACTAGCGGGTTCTATAGCACAGATACGCAGTATTTT.

The V call is TRBV18, the J call TRBJ1-2; perhaps TRBD1 as D (6 bases). Germline V CDR1 and CDR2: KGHSH, LQKENI. Trimming took off 6 bases at V and 10 bases at J, with 21 bases between the two ends. The CDR3 spans 14 residues. CDR3 in DNA: TGTGCCAGCTCGGACCTCAGGGGACGATTGGACTACACCTTC. Encoded protein: CASSDLRGRLDYTF.

V usage is TRBV3-1 (or the pseudogene TRBV3-2) and J usage is TRBJ2-1; D possibly matches TRBD1 or TRBD2 (6 bases each). This CDR3 contains 14 residues. In germline, CDR1 is LGHDT, CDR2 YNNKEL (reference sequence). V dropped 0 bases and J dropped 8 bases, with 11 bases sitting between them. CDR3 region: CASSQEIGGDEQFF. CDR3 sequence (DNA): TGTGCCAGCAGCCAAGAGATCGGGGGCGATGAGCAGTTCTTC.

The genes are TRBV6-5 and TRBJ1-1; D may be TRBD1 (6 bases). V shed 4 bases and J shed 5 bases, with 11 bases lying between them. The CDR3 contains 13 residues. The V gene's germline CDR1 is MNHEY and CDR2 SVGAGI. CDR3 DNA: TGTGCCAGCAGTTTCCAGGGGCGAACTGAAGCTTTCTTT. Protein product: CASSFQGRTEAFF.

The rearrangement joins TRBV4-2 to TRBJ1-2; TRBD1 agrees at 8 bases. Trimming took 3 bases from V and 4 from J; bases not matched to a gene: 7. The CDR3 consists of 15 residues. CDR1 and CDR2 (germline): LGHNA, YNFKEQ. CDR3 sequence reads: CASSQAGTGTYGYTF. As DNA, the CDR3 is TGTGCCAGCAGCCAGGCCGGGACAGGTACCTATGGCTACACCTTC.

The count of this clone is one. The V and J genes are TRBV29-1 and TRBJ2-3; D might be TRBD1 (6 bases). The CDR3 contains 13 residues. The ends were cut back, 4 bases at V and 1 base at J, with 9 bases in the middle. Germline V gene sequence: CDR1 SQVTM, CDR2 ANQGSEA. The CDR3, as DNA: TGCAGCGTTGGGTCAGGGGGCACAGATACGCAGTATTTT. The encoded protein is CSVGSGGTDTQYF.